This T cell receptor (beta chain) was recovered during a study of cytomegalovirus exposure and HLA in healthy donors (TCRdb year 2017). The study in broad terms: In an earlier analysis of 587 of the donors, around 300 Gb of sequence data and approximately 120 million unique TCR beta sequences from 150 million to 200 million T cells were reported. An early release covering roughly 640 HLA-typed donors comprised approximately 290 gigabases of sequencing data and roughly 85 million unique TCR sequences. Of the roughly 390 genotyped donors, more than 75% were placed in the genetic ancestry cluster associated with self-reported Caucasian donors. The aim of the study was to test whether cataloging public T cell receptors could identify signatures of past pathogen exposure. Using immunosequencing, the study profiled T cell repertoires from 500 to 800 subjects and related those repertoires to cytomegalovirus serostatus. Along with the approximately 600-subject first cohort, a separate validation cohort of over a hundred different subjects was used. High-throughput TCR immunosequencing, statistical association of individual TCRs with disease status, and machine learning were combined to predict cytomegalovirus infection status. A later analysis re-analyzed previously published TCR beta repertoires from 500 to 700 donors and added high-resolution HLA genotyping to study TCR occurrence patterns. Rather than drawing on any new phenotypic data, the later analysis identified candidate immune exposures from TCR beta sequences and the way those sequences occurred across donors. An earlier analysis of several hundred of the donors applied high-throughput TCR beta sequencing to assess whether each TCR beta V gene segment acted as functional or pseudogenic. Donor age, sex, ethnicity and CMV serostatus were compiled together with the repertoire data. Genome-wide SNP genotypes for about three fifths of the roughly 670 donors were used in a later genetic analysis, which treated that subset as a discovery cohort. Every repertoire in the discovery cohort had been generated on one and the same sequencing platform. HLA typing covered class I and class II loci at four-digit resolution. Typing coverage varied by locus: 629-630 donors for A, B, C, DRB1 and DQB1; more than 500 for DQA1; about 600 for DPA1; under 490 for DPB1. Roughly five DR-DQ haplotypes were treated as single units for association and clustering because of strong linkage in the cohort. Among 398 genotyped donors of the cohort, an average of around 220,000 unique TCR beta nucleotide sequences was sequenced per donor, of which about 19% were non-productive. What the work shows at the level of the full study, not this receptor alone: Immune exposure information for the cohort was limited to CMV serostatus. Because HLA typing was unavailable for some donors at each locus, only the typed subset was used in association tests. Presence/absence analyses assumed roughly uniform sequencing depth across donors, an assumption that may not hold. A later genetic analysis associated a missense DCLRE1C variant with V-gene and J-gene trimming of TCR beta chains, and an independent cohort replicated the association. The authors suggested that the approach could potentially be extended to other disease states and immunological phenotypes. Linkage disequilibrium might explain the correlated functional status among segregating V segments, but an unknown experimental factor could not be excluded. While some public TCRs were present in many individuals, most TCR sequences turned up only very rarely across donors. Broadly in line with IMGT annotations, most TCR beta V segments showed up in productive rearrangements about 87% or about 30% of the time in an earlier analysis of approximately 640 of the donors. The earlier analysis of 587 of the donors excluded fewer than 20 rarely observed V segments, including chromosome 9 orphons, because counts were too low. A further reported finding was that TCR beta sequences accurately predicted the HLA-A and HLA-B alleles for most subjects in the first cohort. Compared with the roughly 720-donor mean, donors in an Asian-associated ancestry cluster had fewer N-insertions in productive TCRs, according to a later genetic analysis. The classifier was reported to diagnose cytomegalovirus status with high specificity and sensitivity in both the original and validation cohorts. In a later analysis, the rate of TCR association differed among HLA loci, with DRB1 alleles having the most associated TCRs and HLA-C alleles having the fewest. A cluster of highly shared sequence variants was judged likely to represent a technical artifact of the sequencing pipeline. A total of about 180 TCR beta chains were listed by the study as associated with cytomegalovirus. Some IMGT-functional V segments, including TRBV6-2 and TRBV6-3, could not be told apart with the 87-base-pair reads, so those segments were excluded. In this cohort, only TCR beta chains were sequenced, and detectable features were limited by the absence of alpha or paired-chain data. A later analysis associated about 18,000 TCR beta sequences with specific HLA alleles at a false discovery rate of 0.05. Assigning TCR associations to individual alleles was difficult when HLA alleles, especially DR and DQ, strongly co-occurred. In a later analysis, several top co-occurrence clusters were reported to appear linked to parvovirus B19, influenza, CMV and Epstein-Barr virus. According to a later analysis, most CMV-associated TCR beta chains appeared to be HLA-restricted, and the HLA associations seemed to be driven largely by CMV exposure. In a later analysis, HLA-associated TCR beta chains showed more clonal expansion and lower generation probabilities than non-associated chains that were equally common. Three of the identified cytomegalovirus-associated TCR beta chains were confirmed in vitro to be specific for cytomegalovirus antigens.

A remark on this clone: Its binding antigen is unknown. Base qualities were left out, and no much larger clone turns up one base away.

Library generation was performed with the immunoSEQ multiplex PCR assay. For the multiplex PCR, a mixture combining 60 forward primers for TCR Vbeta segments and 13 reverse primers for TCR Jbeta segments was used. The CDR3 region of rearranged TCR beta genes was amplified from genomic DNA with a multiplex PCR assay. The amplified TCR beta libraries were sequenced on the Illumina HiSeq System as 87-base-pair reads. From the authors' description of their analysis: A later analysis counted tens of millions of unique TCR beta chains across the 650 to 700 repertoires, and some 11 million of these chains were shared by at least two donors. Raw reads were error-corrected and collapsed into unique sequences by a nearest-neighbor algorithm in which closely related sequences were merged to remove PCR and sequencing errors. V, D and J gene segments were assigned by aligning CDR3 sequences to IMGT reference sequences. For a sequence to be retained, a match of at least six nucleotides to both a V gene segment and a J gene segment was required. Rearrangements were called productive when the CDR3 lacked stop codons and stayed in frame with V and J; all others were non-productive. CDR3 was defined by IMGT convention, running from the second conserved V-encoded cysteine to the conserved J-encoded phenylalanine. In an earlier analysis of more than 550 of the donors, sequences lacking an unambiguous match to a single V gene segment were excluded. An earlier analysis of around 600 of the donors classified V segments as functional when productive rearrangements were above 56.7% and as segregating when the standard deviation between donors was above 5%. A statistical classification framework was built to diagnose cytomegalovirus status from the catalog of TCR beta chain sequences. In a later analysis, TCR nucleotide sequences were compared against IMGT/GENE-DB human TR gene sequences so that V and J genes could be assigned. Using the TCRdist pipeline, a later analysis assigned CDR3 sequences along with most-parsimonious VDJ recombination scenarios. In a later analysis, each TCR beta chain was defined by its CDR3 amino acid sequence together with its V-gene family, and reads without a unique V-gene family were excluded. A later analysis removed several hundred highly shared, low-generation-probability nucleotide sequences to deal with suspected cross-contamination and a sequencing artifact. In a later analysis, a clonal expansion index for each public chain was calculated from normalized within-repertoire ranks of inferred template counts. A later analysis computed generation probabilities with a VDJ recombination model fitted to out-of-frame rearrangements, and checked the results against IGoR. In a later analysis, hypergeometric tests were used to score TCR-TCR, TCR-HLA and TCR-CMV co-occurrence, with a repertoire-size bias correction applied to TCR pairs. A later analysis estimated false discovery rates by permuting HLA or CMV assignments 20 times. A later analysis grouped co-occurring TCRs with DBSCAN, adding TCRdist sequence similarity when clustering within HLA-allele-positive subsets. Repertoires with fewer than 30,000 or more than 120,000 public chains were left out of co-occurrence clustering, as were five repertoires with anomalous nucleotide sharing. The table comes from immuneACCESS by way of TCRdb, which keeps in-frame sequences with V and J called. Part of the clones is missing from these tables; in studies checked, under half for an unresolved V gene and the rest for unknown reasons. The V and J calls and clone size come from that table; D and trimming were worked out from the DNA. Recorded for this sample are roughly 130,000 clones; about 81% of them occurred a single time. The ten largest make up approximately 6% of the sample.

The cohort consisted of 650 to 850 healthy bone marrow donors. Cohort members were all nominally healthy when sampled, although unrecorded immune exposures were likely present. The donor was CMV seropositive and belonged to the group of 250 to 300 seropositive cohort members. Every donor gave a peripheral blood sample, and the peripheral blood mononuclear cells from that sample were used for TCR beta sequencing. Genomic DNA extraction from the blood cell samples was performed with the Qiagen DNeasy Blood Extraction Kit. From V the trimming removes 5 bases and from J it removes 2 bases, while the gene matches leave 9 bases of the junction unaccounted for. The CDR3 sequence holds 16 residues, the cysteine and phenylalanine included. Just the 48-base CDR3 DNA is kept, in frame starting at base 1. Per the germline V gene, SGDLS is the CDR1 and YYNGEE is the CDR2.

The V and J segments used are TRBV9 and TRBJ2-1; TRBD2 agrees with 8 junctional bases. Specimen: PBMCs. The receptor was isolated from a woman aged 40-49 years in good health and CMV-seropositive. In nucleotide form, the sequence is TGTGCCAGCAGTGAGCGGGGGAGCGACACCTACAATGAGCAGTTCTTC. Its coded protein is CASSERGSDTYNEQFF.